This passage covers 28 T cell receptor beta chains from one sample sequenced in a study of regulatory T cells in long-lasting Graves disease. Investigators prepared the TCR beta libraries by applying iRepertoire HTBI primers and Arm-PCR of CDR3 regions. One entry per CDR3 protein results from TCRdb running MiXCR on the multiplex PCR reads. The sample has 450,000 to 600,000 distinct CDR3 sequences, 15% to 20% seen once. The time point is: newly diagnosed GD, antithyroid drugs for less than 3 months. There was RNA extracted from PBMCs, and the TCR library was made from it. This same sample was also part of a study on T cells in Graves' hyperthyroidism and ophthalmopathy.

The sequences come from peripheral blood mononuclear cells (PBMCs), collected at new diagnosis, from a patient treated with antithyroid drugs. The receptor set was obtained from a man in his forties with Graves disease.

There are many counts of this clonotype. This sequence joins TRBV4-2 and TRBJ2-1, with D tentatively TRBD1 (6 bases). This CDR3 has 15 amino acids. Trimming stripped 2 bases from V and 4 bases from J, with 12 bases between. Germline CDR1 and CDR2: LGHNA and YNFKEQ. CDR3 in amino acids: CASSQPDRFYNEQFF. CDR3 coding DNA: TGTGCCAGCAGCCAACCGGACAGATTTTACAATGAGCAGTTCTTC.

This clonotype has ten or more counts. The V call is TRBV2, the J call TRBJ1-1; D gene unclear. This CDR3 spans 14 amino acids. Germline V gene data show CDR1 as SNHLY and CDR2 as FYNNEI. V lost 4 bases, J lost 3 bases, and 12 bases lay in between. The CDR3 loop reads CASSAGYGDTEAFF. CDR3 nucleotide sequence: TGTGCCAGCAGTGCCGGGTACGGGGACACTGAAGCTTTCTTT.

In the case of this clonotype: This CDR3 is missing its conserved last phenylalanine or tryptophan, likely due to a read error. Because the CDR3's place on the DNA is in doubt, the DNA is left out and the CDR3 is given as listed by TCRdb. The V and J genes are TRBV27 and TRBJ1-1. Germline lookup yields CDR1 MNHEY and CDR2 SMNVEV (reference sequence). A total of 14 residues make up the CDR3, ends included. The CDR3 region is CASSPAGINTEAFL.

This clonotype showed up many times. This sequence joins TRBV2 and TRBJ2-3; D possibly matches TRBD1 or TRBD2 (6 bases each). The V gene's germline CDR1 is SNHLY and CDR2 FYNNEI. This CDR3 contains 14 residues. With 6 bases removed from V and 5 bases from J, the gap between germline ends came to 15 bases. The CDR3 here is CASRPTGGGDTQYF. The CDR3, as DNA: TGTGCCAGCAGACCGACCGGAGGGGGAGATACGCAGTATTTT.

The chain recombines TRBV19 with TRBJ1-5; D is unclear. V gave up 3 bases and J gave up 5 bases, with 11 bases separating them. The CDR3 spans 14 residues. The germline CDR1 and CDR2 sequences are LNHDA and SQIVND (reference sequence). The CDR3 nucleotides are TGTGCCAGTAGTATCGGAGGCGAGGATCAGCCCCAGCATTTT. Translated, it gives CASSIGGEDQPQHF. The variable domain in full, completed from reference TRBV19 and TRBJ1-5, reads DGGITQSPKYLFRKEGQNVTLSCEQNLNHDAMYWYRQDPGQGLRLIYYSQIVNDFQKGDIAEGYSVSREKKESFPLTVTSAQKNPTAFYLCASSIGGEDQPQHFGDGTRLSIL.

This clonotype occurred many times. The junction departs from the called germline gene at one end, perhaps through a read error. For the CDR3, the DNA is TGTGCCAGCAGCCAGCTTTCAGGGTTCTCCTTC. Protein: CASSQLSGFSF. The rearrangement joins TRBV3-1 to TRBJ2-5, with TRBD1 as a possible D gene (5 bases). The CDR3 consists of 11 residues. CDR1 LGHDT and CDR2 YNNKEL come from the germline V gene (reference sequence).

This clonotype was found a few times. The genes are TRBV20-1 and TRBJ2-7; unclear D gene. The germline gives CDR1 DFQATT, CDR2 SNEGSKA (reference sequence). CDR3 length: 14 residues. Trimming left V 6 bases short and J 2 bases short, with 17 bases between. The CDR3 region is CSAPGRNTPYEQYF. In DNA form, the CDR3 reads TGCAGTGCCCCCGGGCGGAACACACCCTACGAGCAGTACTTC.

As concerns this clonotype: An end of the junction differs from the germline gene, which may be a read error. DNA of the CDR3: TGTGCCGGCAGTTTGTTCGGGCCTAGCACTGAAGCCTTCTTT. Encoded protein: CAGSLFGPSTEAFF. The rearrangement links TRBV12-3 or TRBV12-4 to TRBJ1-1; D ambiguous. The CDR3 runs 14 residues.

The chain links TRBV3-1 to TRBJ1-3, with D possibly TRBD1 on 6 matching bases. This CDR3 is built from 16 residues. Trimming left V 4 bases short and J 4 bases short, with 17 bases between. CDR1 LGHDT and CDR2 YNNKEL come from the germline V gene (reference sequence). The CDR3 coding sequence is TGTGCCAGCAGCCGGCGGAGGGGGGCTACGGGAAACACCATATATTTT. Translating gives CASSRRRGATGNTIYF.

This clonotype has at least ten counts. The V and J genes are TRBV20-1 and TRBJ2-3; D not resolved. The CDR3 length is 15 residues. Germline V gene lookup returns CDR1 DFQATT and CDR2 SNEGSKA (reference sequence). The V end was cut by 1 base, the J end by 1 base, with 12 bases between. CDR3 DNA: TGCAGTGCTAGAGGTGGCGGACCCCGCACAGATACGCAGTATTTT. This sequence encodes CSARGGGPRTDTQYF.

This clonotype came up many times. The rearrangement uses TRBV5-1 and TRBJ2-1, with 10 bases lining up with TRBD2. Germline loops: CDR1 SGHRS, CDR2 YFSETQ. V gave up 4 bases and J gave up 3 bases; unmatched junction bases: 7. There are 16 residues in the CDR3. CDR3 coding DNA: TGCGCCAGCAGCGGGGTAGCGGGAGGCCTCTACAATGAGCAGTTCTTC. Translating it yields CASSGVAGGLYNEQFF.

The chain joins TRBV3-1 to TRBJ2-1; D call uncertain. Between the trimmed V and J ends, which lost 0 bases and 3 bases, there was a span of 12 bases. There are 16 residues in the CDR3. Germline V gene data show CDR1 as LGHDT and CDR2 as YNNKEL (reference sequence). DNA of the CDR3: TGTGCCAGCAGCCAAGAGACGGGCGGAATCTACAATGAGCAGTTCTTC. Translated, it gives CASSQETGGIYNEQFF.

As regards this clonotype: A much larger clone differs from this one at a single base, so this may be a read error. V gene TRBV7-6 combines with J gene TRBJ2-7; the D gene is possibly TRBD1 (6 bases). This CDR3 is built from 14 residues. Germline loops: CDR1 SGHVS, CDR2 FNYEAQ. The CDR3 DNA follows: TGTGCCGGCAGCTTAGCTAACAGGGTCTACGAGCAGTACTTC. It is translated as CAGSLANRVYEQYF.

In its sample, this clonotype was seen many times. This chain uses TRBV28 with TRBJ2-1, with D possibly being TRBD2 (5 bases). This CDR3 is built from 15 residues. V was trimmed by 3 bases and J by 1 base, leaving 10 bases between them. Germline assignment: CDR1 MDHEN and CDR2 SYDVKM. DNA for the CDR3: TGTGCCAGCAGTTTCGGGCGGGTTTCCTACAATGAGCAGTTCTTC. It codes for CASSFGRVSYNEQFF. The full variable domain, completed using reference TRBV28 and TRBJ2-1, is DVKVTQSSRYLVKRTGEKVFLECVQDMDHENMFWYRQDPGLGLRLIYFSYDVKMKEKGDIPEGYSVSREKKERFSLILESASTNQTSMYLCASSFGRVSYNEQFFGPGTRLTVL.

This clonotype was seen many times. The genes are TRBV12-3 or TRBV12-4 and TRBJ2-1; D is uncertain. The V and J ends lost 3 bases and 5 bases respectively, with 8 bases between them. The CDR3 length is 13 residues. The CDR3 region has the DNA TGTGCCAGCAGTTTTCGGACGCACAATGAGCAGTTCTTC. It specifies CASSFRTHNEQFF.

V usage is TRBV28 and J usage is TRBJ1-1; 10 positions match TRBD1. The CDR3 sequence is 19 residues long. The germline CDR1 and CDR2 sequences are MDHEN and SYDVKM. V lost 5 bases to trimming and J lost 5 bases; unmatched junction nucleotides: 20. Written as DNA, the CDR3 is TGTGCCAGCAGTGTTACCGGGACAGGGGATAGGGGCGGGAGGACTGAAGCTTTCTTT. This sequence encodes CASSVTGTGDRGGRTEAFF. Full variable domain (outside the CDR3, taken from reference TRBV28 and TRBJ1-1): DVKVTQSSRYLVKRTGEKVFLECVQDMDHENMFWYRQDPGLGLRLIYFSYDVKMKEKGDIPEGYSVSREKKERFSLILESASTNQTSMYLCASSVTGTGDRGGRTEAFFGQGTRLTVV.

Only a few counts were recorded for this clonotype. The chain recombines TRBV7-9 with TRBJ2-2, with D unclear. The CDR3 contains 14 residues. V lost 1 base and J lost 8, with 11 bases in between. The germline V gene has CDR1 SEHNR and CDR2 FQNEAQ (reference sequence). The CDR3 is CASSLGQDAGELFF. CDR3 DNA: TGTGCCAGCAGCTTAGGGCAGGACGCGGGGGAGCTGTTTTTT.

In its sample, this clonotype was seen many times. The rearrangement uses TRBV24-1 and TRBJ2-7; D remains unclear. This CDR3 spans 14 amino acids. V lost 3 bases and J 3 bases, leaving 11 bases between the germline ends. The V gene's germline CDR1 is KGHDR and CDR2 SFDVKD. CDR3 residues: CATSDPSLSYEQYF. The CDR3 nucleotides read TGTGCCACCAGTGATCCCTCGTTGAGCTACGAGCAGTACTTC.

At least ten counts were recorded for this clonotype. The chain combines TRBV20-1 with TRBJ2-5; 11 bases align to TRBD1. This CDR3 comprises 13 residues. V lost 6 bases and J lost 2; bases outside the gene matches: 2. Germline loops: CDR1 DFQATT, CDR2 SNEGSKA (reference sequence). CDR3 loop: CSADRGLQETQYF. In nucleotides, the CDR3 is TGCAGTGCGGACAGGGGGCTTCAAGAGACCCAGTACTTC.

This clonotype was observed many times. The V gene is TRBV12-3 or TRBV12-4, the J gene TRBJ2-7, with TRBD1 matching 7 bases. V gave up 6 bases and J gave up 2 bases; unmatched junction bases: 10. The CDR3 totals 15 residues. CDR3: CASSSGQGGPYEQYF. DNA for the CDR3: TGTGCCAGCAGCTCCGGACAAGGGGGCCCCTACGAGCAGTACTTC.

The sample holds many counts of this clonotype. V usage is TRBV5-1 and J usage is TRBJ1-2; D is uncertain. The germline CDR1 and CDR2 sequences are SGHRS and YFSETQ. V dropped 3 bases and J dropped 3 bases, with 18 bases sitting between them. This CDR3 region has 16 residues. In nucleotides, the CDR3 is TGCGCCAGCAGCTCTGACTGGACGGAGACTTACTATGGCTACACCTTC. Encoded protein: CASSSDWTETYYGYTF.

The chain employs TRBV7-9 and TRBJ1-2; 7 nucleotides line up with TRBD1. This CDR3 is built from 14 residues. From germline, CDR1 is SEHNR and CDR2 FQNEAQ (reference sequence). Losses at the gene ends were 5 bases for V and 0 bases for J; bases not matched to a gene: 3. CDR3 amino acids: CASSTGQPNYGYTF. The DNA of the CDR3 is TGTGCCAGCAGCACGGGACAGCCTAACTATGGCTACACCTTC.

This clonotype has a count of ten or more. This sequence joins TRBV7-2 and TRBJ1-1, with D hard to call. Germline loops: CDR1 SGHTA, CDR2 FQGNSA. V lost 0 bases to trimming and J lost 0 bases, with 17 bases between them. The CDR3 totals 18 residues. The DNA of the CDR3 is TGTGCCAGCAGCTTAGCGAAAGTCCCCCTGGATATGAACACTGAAGCTTTCTTT. It encodes CASSLAKVPLDMNTEAFF.

This clonotype was picked up a small number of times. The CDR3 nucleotides read TGTGCCATCAGTGAGTCGACCGGGAGAGGAGCCGGGGAGCTGTTTTTT. Its protein is CAISESTGRGAGELFF. The genes are TRBV10-3 and TRBJ2-2; perhaps TRBD2 as D (6 bases). The germline V gene encodes CDR1 ENHRY and CDR2 SYGVKD. This CDR3 spans 16 amino acids. Trimming removed 0 bases from V and 6 bases from J, with 14 bases in between.

In this sample, this clonotype turned up many times. V gene TRBV7-8 combines with J gene TRBJ1-2; D uncertain. There are 16 residues in the CDR3. Germline assignment: CDR1 SGHVS and CDR2 FQNEAQ. The V end lost 0 bases, the J end lost 0 bases, and 11 bases lay between the germline ends. CDR3 coding DNA: TGTGCCAGCAGCTTAGCGGAATCAGCTCCTAACTATGGCTACACCTTC. Translating gives CASSLAESAPNYGYTF.

As regards this clonotype: Being one base from a much bigger clone, this may be a read error. V usage is TRBV30 and J usage is TRBJ2-7, with D perhaps matching TRBD2 (5 bases). The CDR3 has 13 residues. Between the trimmed V and J ends, which lost 3 bases and 5 bases, there was a span of 14 bases. CDR1 GTSNPN and CDR2 SVGIG come from the germline V gene (reference sequence). CDR3 in amino acids: CAWRVVGAHEQYF. CDR3 coding DNA: TGTGCCTGGAGGGTGGTGGGAGCCCACGAGCAGTACTTC. Full variable domain (missing parts from reference TRBV30 and TRBJ2-7): SQTIHQWPATLVQPVGSPLSLECTVEGTSNPNLYWYRQAAGRGLQLLFYSVGIGQISSEVPQNLSASRPQDRQFILSSKKLLLSDSGFYLCAWRVVGAHEQYFGPGTRLTVT.

The chain carries TRBV19 and TRBJ2-3; D is perhaps TRBD1 or TRBD2 (6 bases each). The CDR3 spans 16 residues. V was shortened by 5 bases and J by 4 bases, with 19 bases between the two germline ends. Germline V gives CDR1 LNHDA, CDR2 SQIVND (reference sequence). In DNA form, the CDR3 reads TGTGCCAGTAGTCTACCGGGGGCCCGTCGGGCAGATACGCAGTATTTT. Translated: CASSLPGARRADTQYF.

This clonotype was detected ten times or more. V is TRBV20-1 and J is TRBJ2-7, with D tentatively TRBD1 or TRBD2 (5 bases each). The CDR3 is made up of 14 amino acids. Germline V gene data show CDR1 as DFQATT and CDR2 as SNEGSKA (reference sequence). V was shortened by 5 bases and J by 5 bases, with 19 bases between the two germline ends. CDR3 sequence (DNA): TGCAGTGCTGGGGGTCAGGGTAAGGGCCACGAGCAGTACTTC. It is translated as CSAGGQGKGHEQYF.